Reported below is one T cell receptor beta chain. This entry belongs to a study of identical twins. TCRdb processed the 5' RACE reads anew with MiXCR; each CDR3 protein has one entry. Of approximately 550,000 distinct CDR3 sequences detected, 20% to 25% appear once; the ten largest clones hold 0.48%. J was trimmed by 0 bases and V by 11 bases; bases with no gene match: 6. CDR3 length: 13 residues. The V gene's germline CDR1 is SNHLY and CDR2 FYNNEI. These records were also assigned to another study, of yellow fever vaccine responses in identical twins.

Source material: CD4+ T cells sorted from blood. The V gene is TRBV2, the J gene TRBJ1-1, with 7 nucleotides matching TRBD1. This clonotype originated in a woman aged 18-29 years in good health. The DNA for the CDR3 is TGTGCCGGAACAGGGGACATGAACACTGAAGCTTTCTTT. This translates into CAGTGDMNTEAFF.